This T cell receptor beta chain derives from a study of blood T cells in healthy people across ages. This clonotype was observed a few times. Primed by a sample-barcoded 5' primer and a J-beta primer mix, a second PCR proceeded for 7 to 11 cycles. TCRdb independently ran MiXCR on the 5' RACE reads; one entry per CDR3 protein. This sample has about 810,000 distinct CDR3 sequences, with around 36% found just once. The CDR3 is made up of 13 amino acids. The J gene is TRBJ2-5, the V gene TRBV12-3 or TRBV12-4; no clear D. TRBJ2-7 explains the end of the DNA better; the J call may be wrong. This receptor was taken from a man between 18 and 29 years old in good health. Sequencing input: blood. The CDR3 coding sequence is TGTGCCAGCAGTGTACGGCTCGAATACGAGCAGTACTTC. Translating it yields CASSVRLEYEQYF.